The TCR beta chain described here comes from a study of shared clonotypes between healthy human individuals. As to this clone: This specimen includes other DNA sequences encoding the same CDR3.

V gave up 0 bases and J gave up 4 bases; unmatched junction bases: 3. Germline CDR1 and CDR2: SGHRS and YFSETQ. This CDR3 comprises 15 residues. Participating donors were healthy, HIV-negative adults free of recent acute infections or vaccinations. CD45RA-negative memory and CD45RA+ naive subsets were split from the CD4+ cells. Investigators spread the genomic DNA of each subset evenly over several immunoSEQ plates. The repertoire was sequenced with immunoSEQ multiplex PCR; TCRdb's copy has only in-frame clones and lacks some. The table records millions of clones, 90% to 95% of them present only once.

The sample was naive CD4+ T cells sorted from blood. Regarding subset: CD45RA+ positively selected. The sequence was obtained from a man younger than 35 in good health. The chain uses TRBV5-1 and TRBJ2-1; 8 positions match TRBD2. CDR3 protein: CASSLEGGRYNEQFF. The CDR3 DNA is TGCGCCAGCAGCTTGGAGGGCGGGAGGTACAATGAGCAGTTCTTC. The entire variable domain, with the rest obtained from reference TRBV5-1 and TRBJ2-1, is as follows: KAGVTQTPRYLIKTRGQQVTLSCSPISGHRSVSWYQQTPGQGLQFLFEYFSETQRNKGNFPGRFSGRQFSNSRSEMNVSTLELGDSALYLCASSLEGGRYNEQFFGPGTRLTVL.